This T cell receptor beta chain was documented in a study of pediatric ulcerative colitis. Assay: immunoSEQ multiplex PCR; the TCRdb copy retains only in-frame clones and omits some. The sample has 55,000 to 65,000 clones, about three quarters seen once; the top ten hold around 4.9%. The CDR3 consists of 16 residues. Germline V gene sequence: CDR1 SGHTA, CDR2 FQGTGA. V trimming: 2 bases; J trimming: 4 bases; junction bases outside the gene matches: 7. This clonotype was sampled from a boy aged 10-17 years with moderate ulcerative colitis. The specimen sequenced was blood. The rearrangement uses TRBV7-3 and TRBJ2-1; 8 bases agree with TRBD2. In nucleotides, the CDR3 is TGTGCCAGCAGCTTATTATCCGGGAGGGGATACAATGAGCAGTTCTTC. Translation: CASSLLSGRGYNEQFF.